This entry is about one T cell receptor (beta chain). This record comes from a study of shared clonotypes between healthy human individuals. Study at large: Every donor yielded three CD4 naive, three CD4 memory, two CD8 naive and one CD8 memory plate.

The V gene lost 5 bases and the J gene lost 4 bases, with 7 bases spanning the gap. The germline gives CDR1 SGHVS, CDR2 FQNEAQ. The CDR3 extends over 12 amino acids. Profiling relied on immunoSEQ multiplex PCR, and the TCRdb table lists in-frame clones only, not all of them. The data contain a few million clones, about 90% of them seen just once; the ten biggest clones take up 0.3% to 0.45%. V is TRBV7-8 and J is TRBJ2-3; D is uncertain. The receptor comes from a man between 18 and 35 years old in good health. Some clones in this sample may be carry-over from other donors' samples. The material sequenced was naive CD4+ T cells from PBMCs. Subset indicated: CD45RA+ positively selected. This CDR3 reads CASSPTPDTQYF. The CDR3 coding sequence is TGTGCCAGCAGCCCCACTCCAGATACGCAGTATTTT.